The 32 T cell receptor beta chains below all came from one sample that was sequenced in a study of CXCR3-negative and CXCR3-positive naive CD8 T cells. Findings of the study overall: Compared with CXCR3-negative naive cells, CXCR3-positive naive cells showed more hydrophobic TRB CDR3s.

The libraries of TRB cDNA were prepared using 5' RACE with UMI labels. Reanalyzing the 5' RACE reads, TCRdb keeps one entry per CDR3 protein, without DNA. In total, the table holds roughly 130,000 distinct CDR3 sequences. Which antigens these TCRs recognize remains unknown. Sequenced input: naive CXCR3+ CD8+ T cells from blood. Described subset: CD45RO-CCR7+CD27+CD95- naive CD8+ T cells expressing CXCR3 (TNR3+). These receptors all come from a human donor in good health. Some clones in this sample may be carry-over from other donors' samples.

The rearrangement links TRBV5-5 to TRBJ2-5. The CDR3 length is 14 residues. The germline V gene has CDR1 SGHKS and CDR2 YYEKEE (reference sequence). CDR3 sequence reads: CASSLGSTQETQYF.

The CDR3 sequence is CAWEAGGKGEQFF. J is TRBJ2-1 and V is TRBV30; TCRdb returns TRBD1, unconfirmable since there is no DNA. The CDR3 contains 13 residues. CDR1 is GTSNPN and CDR2 is SVGIG in the germline V gene (reference sequence).

The chain joins TRBV7-9 to TRBJ2-7; with no DNA, the TCRdb D assignment of TRBD1 cannot be verified. CDR1 is SEHNR and CDR2 is FQNEAQ in the germline V gene (reference sequence). This CDR3 comprises 13 residues. CDR3 sequence: CAGTGEPNYEQYF. The variable domain in full, completed from reference TRBV7-9 and TRBJ2-7, reads DTGVSQNPRHKITKRGQNVTFRCDPISEHNRLYWYRQTLGQGPEFLTYFQNEAQLEKSRLLSDRFSAERPKGSFSTLEIQRTEQGDSAMYLCAGTGEPNYEQYFGPGTRLTVT.

V and J are TRBV4-3 and TRBJ2-7; TCRdb picks TRBD2, but there is no DNA to check that call. Germline CDR1 and CDR2: LGHNA and YSLEER. The CDR3 is 17 residues long. CDR3 region: CASSQASSAGGPYEQYF.

The gene calls are TRBV5-1 and TRBJ2-7. The CDR3 loop spans 13 amino acids. Germline V CDR1 and CDR2: SGHRS, YFSETQ. The chain's CDR3 is CASSLTEVYEQYF.

The chain uses TRBV18 and TRBJ2-1; TCRdb designates TRBD1, a call that cannot be tested without DNA. This CDR3 has 15 amino acids. Per the germline V gene, CDR1 is KGHSH and CDR2 is LQKENI. The CDR3 spells CASSQGPSSYNEQFF.

This rearrangement joins TRBV14 to TRBJ2-1; TCRdb returns TRBD2, unconfirmable since there is no DNA. The CDR3 runs 16 residues. Germline lookup yields CDR1 SGHDN and CDR2 FVKESK. The CDR3 loop reads CASSPLAGGWNNEQFF.

This chain connects TRBV7-6 to TRBJ2-1. Germline V lookup: CDR1 SGHVS, CDR2 FNYEAQ. CDR3 length equals 13 residues. The CDR3: CASSLSVYNEQFF.

V and J are TRBV9 and TRBJ2-1; as DNA is missing, the TRBD2 call by TCRdb cannot be tested. From germline, CDR1 is SGDLS and CDR2 YYNGEE. The CDR3 runs 14 residues. This chain's CDR3 is CASSAGGSGNEQFF.

The rearrangement links TRBV11-3 to TRBJ1-1; TCRdb calls TRBD1, which cannot be checked without DNA. CDR1 SGHNT and CDR2 YENEEA come from the germline V gene. CDR3 length: 14 amino acids. The CDR3: CASSLPARGTEAFF.

The chain uses TRBV11-3 and TRBJ2-1; TCRdb calls TRBD2, which cannot be checked without DNA. CDR3 size: 16 residues. Germline loops: CDR1 SGHNT, CDR2 YENEEA. CDR3 sequence: CASSSDGLAVYNEQFF.

This chain connects TRBV5-1 to TRBJ2-1. The V gene's germline CDR1 is SGHRS and CDR2 YFSETQ. CDR3 length: 15 residues. The CDR3 sequence: CASGISGATYNEQFF.

The chain combines TRBV27 with TRBJ2-5. CDR1 is MNHEY, CDR2 SMNVEV, per germline (reference sequence). This CDR3 has 14 residues. CDR3 in amino acids: CASSFTGDQETQYF.

The rearrangement uses TRBV7-3 and TRBJ2-3; TCRdb selects TRBD1, and the lack of DNA leaves this call unchecked. The length of the CDR3 is 14 residues. Germline V gene lookup returns CDR1 SGHTA and CDR2 FQGTGA. CDR3 sequence: CASSPGQESDTQYF.

This chain joins TRBV29-1 and TRBJ2-1; absent DNA, TCRdb's TRBD2 call cannot be checked. Germline assignment: CDR1 SQVTM and CDR2 ANQGSEA. This CDR3 is built from 15 residues. CDR3 sequence: CSVDLGLAGYNEQFF.

The J gene is TRBJ1-3, the V gene TRBV20-1. The CDR3 is made up of 15 amino acids. Germline lookup yields CDR1 DFQATT and CDR2 SNEGSKA (reference sequence). The CDR3 protein is CSARKYADSGNTIYF.

The gene calls are TRBV28 and TRBJ2-7; TCRdb indicates TRBD2, and absent DNA this call remains unverified. Germline V CDR1 and CDR2: MDHEN, SYDVKM. The CDR3 runs to 12 residues. The CDR3 loop is CASGIIAGEQYF.

The CDR3 loop is CASSTENSNYGYTF. The chain couples TRBV7-2 to TRBJ1-2. The length of the CDR3 is 14 residues. From germline, CDR1 is SGHTA and CDR2 FQGNSA.

The J gene is TRBJ2-7, the V gene TRBV29-1; there is no DNA to check the TCRdb D call of TRBD2. Germline CDR1 reads SQVTM; CDR2 reads ANQGSEA. This CDR3 has 13 amino acids. This chain's CDR3 is CSVPSGTTYEQYF.

The rearrangement links TRBV3-1 to TRBJ2-7. Germline values: CDR1 LGHDT, CDR2 YNNKEL (reference sequence). CDR3 length: 14 residues. CDR3 residues: CASSLIRKTYEQYF.

This chain connects TRBV14 to TRBJ2-1; TCRdb returns TRBD1, unconfirmable since there is no DNA. CDR1 and CDR2 from the germline V gene are SGHDN and FVKESK. The CDR3 covers 19 residues. The CDR3: CASSLLALGTGGSYNEQFF.

The CDR3 here is CASTTDGNTIYF. The gene calls are TRBV5-1 and TRBJ1-3. This CDR3 comprises 12 residues. Per germline, CDR1 SGHRS and CDR2 YFSETQ. The whole variable domain, filled in from reference TRBV5-1 and TRBJ1-3, reads KAGVTQTPRYLIKTRGQQVTLSCSPISGHRSVSWYQQTPGQGLQFLFEYFSETQRNKGNFPGRFSGRQFSNSRSEMNVSTLELGDSALYLCASTTDGNTIYFGEGSWLTVV.

The J gene is TRBJ2-2, the V gene TRBV2. The germline V gene encodes CDR1 SNHLY and CDR2 FYNNEI. The CDR3 has 14 residues. The CDR3 loop reads CATTDESNTGELFF.

The rearrangement links TRBV7-6 to TRBJ2-7. CDR3 length equals 13 residues. Germline assignment: CDR1 SGHVS and CDR2 FNYEAQ. CDR3 amino acids: CASSLAIPYEQYF.

The V gene is TRBV23-1, the J gene TRBJ2-7. TRBV23-1 is an open reading frame, and its role is uncertain. This CDR3 has 12 residues. CDR3 residues: CASNPMGYEQYF.

The chain carries TRBV29-1 and TRBJ1-2. Per germline, CDR1 SQVTM and CDR2 ANQGSEA. This CDR3 spans 12 amino acids. The chain's CDR3 is CSADMELYGYTF.

V and J are TRBV11-2 and TRBJ2-7. Per germline, CDR1 SGHAT and CDR2 FQNNGV. CDR3 length: 13 residues. CDR3 residues: CASSLSRAYEQYF.

The chain is built from TRBV7-2 and TRBJ2-3; the TRBD2 assignment by TCRdb is unverifiable without DNA. This CDR3 region has 19 residues. Germline-derived CDR1 and CDR2 are SGHTA and FQGNSA. The CDR3 sequence: CASSPEATISGIEGDTQYF.

The J gene is TRBJ1-2, the V gene TRBV29-1; absent DNA, TCRdb's TRBD1 call cannot be checked. This CDR3 comprises 12 residues. CDR1 is SQVTM and CDR2 is ANQGSEA in the germline V gene. CDR3 in amino acids: CSVERDGPGYTF. Full variable domain (rest looked up from reference TRBV29-1 and TRBJ1-2): SAVISQKPSRDICQRGTSLTIQCQVDSQVTMMFWYRQQPGQSLTLIATANQGSEATYESGFVIDKFPISRPNLTFSTLTVSNMSPEDSSIYLCSVERDGPGYTFGSGTRLTVV.

The chain employs TRBV24-1 and TRBJ2-1; TCRdb designates TRBD1, a call that cannot be tested without DNA. CDR1 KGHDR and CDR2 SFDVKD come from the germline V gene. The CDR3 spans 14 residues. CDR3 protein: CATSDGGPDNEQFF.

J is TRBJ2-7 and V is TRBV13; as DNA is missing, the TRBD1 call by TCRdb cannot be tested. The CDR3 is 13 amino acids. Germline lookup yields CDR1 PRHDT and CDR2 FYEKMQ (reference sequence). The chain's CDR3 is CASSRQGAYEQYF.

This chain links TRBV29-1 with TRBJ1-2; the TCRdb D gene call, TRBD1, has no DNA to confirm it. Germline values: CDR1 SQVTM, CDR2 ANQGSEA. This CDR3 contains 15 residues. CDR3 loop: CSVPHLGTGVYGYTF.